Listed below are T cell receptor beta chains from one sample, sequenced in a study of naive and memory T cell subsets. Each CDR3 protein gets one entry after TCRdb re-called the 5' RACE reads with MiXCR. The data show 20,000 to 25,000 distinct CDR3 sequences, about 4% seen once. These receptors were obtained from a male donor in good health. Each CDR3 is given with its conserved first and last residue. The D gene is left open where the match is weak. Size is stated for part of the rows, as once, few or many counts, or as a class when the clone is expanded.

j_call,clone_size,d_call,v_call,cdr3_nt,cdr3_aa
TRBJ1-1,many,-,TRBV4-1,TGCGCCAGCAGCCAAGTTGCTCGGAACACTGAAGCTTTCTTT,CASSQVARNTEAFF
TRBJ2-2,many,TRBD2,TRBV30,TGTGCCTGGAGGGGGGGGGGAGCTACCGGGGAGCTGTTTTTT,CAWRGGGATGELFF
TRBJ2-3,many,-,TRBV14,TGTGCCAGCAGCCAAGATGTCGCAGCGGCCAGCACAGATACGCAGTATTTT,CASSQDVAAASTDTQYF
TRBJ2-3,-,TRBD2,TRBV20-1,TGCAGTGCGACCCCATTAAATTTAGCGGGGGGGACCACAGATACGCAGTATTTT,CSATPLNLAGGTTDTQYF
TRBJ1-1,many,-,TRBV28,TGTGCCAGCAGTTTGAAGGACGGCGCTTTCTTT,CASSLKDGAFF
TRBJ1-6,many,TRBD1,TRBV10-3,TGTGCCACAGGAAGAACTGGGACAGAAAATAATTCACCCCTCCACTTT,CATGRTGTENNSPLHF
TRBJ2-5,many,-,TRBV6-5,TGTGCCAGCAGCCGTGGACTCACCCAAGAGACCCAGTACTTC,CASSRGLTQETQYF
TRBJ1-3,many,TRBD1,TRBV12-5,TGTGCTAGTGGTTTGGGCACCGGACAGGGTATCGGAGACACCATATATTTT,CASGLGTGQGIGDTIYF
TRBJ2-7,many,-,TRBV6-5,TGTGCCAGCAGCCTTAACCACGAGCAGTACTTC,CASSLNHEQYF
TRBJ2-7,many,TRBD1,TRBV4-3,TGCGCCAGCAGCCAAGATTGGGGACAGGGTTACGAGCAGTACTTC,CASSQDWGQGYEQYF
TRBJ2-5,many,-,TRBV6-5,TGTGCCAGCAGTTCAGGGGCTGTTGAGACCCAGTACTTC,CASSSGAVETQYF
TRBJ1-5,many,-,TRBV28,TGTGCCAGCACTCCTGGGGGTGTCGTTCACCAGCCCCAGCATTTT,CASTPGGVVHQPQHF
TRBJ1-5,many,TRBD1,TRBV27,TGTGCCAGCAGTTTACAGGCACGGACAGGGATAAATCAGCCCCAGCATTTT,CASSLQARTGINQPQHF
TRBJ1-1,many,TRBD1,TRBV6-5,TGTGCCAGCAGGGCGCAGGGGGCCGACCAAGCTTTCTTT,CASRAQGADQAFF
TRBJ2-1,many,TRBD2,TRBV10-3,TGTGCCATCAGTGAAAGCGGGAGGGCCCCCCCCAATGAGCAGTTCTTC,CAISESGRAPPNEQFF
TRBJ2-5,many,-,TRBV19,TGTGCCAGTAAGAGGACAGAATCGTACCAAGAGACCCAGTACTTC,CASKRTESYQETQYF
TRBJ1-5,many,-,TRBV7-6,TGTGCCAGCAGCTTAGAACTTGCCGACAGCCCGTATAGCAATCAGCCCCAGCATTTT,CASSLELADSPYSNQPQHF
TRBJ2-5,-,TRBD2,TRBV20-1,TGCAGTGCTTCTCCCCTGACTAGCGGTGAAGAGACCCAGTACTTC,CSASPLTSGEETQYF
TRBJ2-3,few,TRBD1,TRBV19,TGTGCCAGTAGGGACAGGGCTGGCACAGATACGCAGTATTTT,CASRDRAGTDTQYF
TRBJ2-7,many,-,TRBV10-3,TGTGCCATCAGTGGCCACAGGGCTGTCTACGAGCAGTACTTC,CAISGHRAVYEQYF
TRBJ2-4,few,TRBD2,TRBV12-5,TGTGCTAGTGGTCCGCCTAGCGGGCACAAAAACATTCAGTACTTC,CASGPPSGHKNIQYF
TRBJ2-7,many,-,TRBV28,TGTGCCAGCAGTGGTACAGATACCTACGAGCAGTACTTC,CASSGTDTYEQYF
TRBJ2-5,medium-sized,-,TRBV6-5,TGTGCCAGCAGTTACGGGGAGACCCAGTACTTC,CASSYGETQYF
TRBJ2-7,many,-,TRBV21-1,TGTGCCAGCAGCAAAAAAGGAGCCGCCAACATCTCCTACGAGCAGTACTTC,CASSKKGAANISYEQYF
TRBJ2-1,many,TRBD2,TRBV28,TGTGCCAGCAGTTCACCCGGGACTAATCTTCTGGAGCAGTTCTTC,CASSSPGTNLLEQFF
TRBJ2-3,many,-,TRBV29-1,TGCAGCGTAGGCCCGGCAGCGGCTAGCACAGATACGCAGTATTTT,CSVGPAAASTDTQYF
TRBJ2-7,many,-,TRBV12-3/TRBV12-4,TGTGCCAGCAGTCTTGCAGCTATCGGGAGTCCCTACGAGCAGTACTTC,CASSLAAIGSPYEQYF
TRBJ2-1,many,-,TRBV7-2,TGTGCCAGCAGCTTACTCCGGGTATCGTACAATGAGCAGTTCTTC,CASSLLRVSYNEQFF
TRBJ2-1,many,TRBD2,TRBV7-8,TGTGCCAGCAGCTCCGGGACTAGCGGACCTACCCCCTACAATGAGCAGTTCTTC,CASSSGTSGPTPYNEQFF
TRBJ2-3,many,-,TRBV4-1,TGCGCCAGCAACAGACCGGGACTTTGGGGGAGGAATACGCAGTATTTT,CASNRPGLWGRNTQYF
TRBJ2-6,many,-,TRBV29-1,TGCAGCGTTGTATCTTTTCTGGGCCCTGGGGCCAACGTCCTGACTTTC,CSVVSFLGPGANVLTF
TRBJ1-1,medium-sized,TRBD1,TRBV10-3,TGTGCCATCAGTTCGGGACAGGGGTCACCAATGAACACTGAAGCTTTCTTT,CAISSGQGSPMNTEAFF
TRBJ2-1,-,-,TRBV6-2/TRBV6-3,TGTGCCAGCAGTTACTCACAGAGACTAGACGATGAGCAGTTCTTC,CASSYSQRLDDEQFF
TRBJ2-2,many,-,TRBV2,TGTGCCAGCAGTGAACTAGCGTCGGGCACCGGGGAGCTGTTTTTT,CASSELASGTGELFF
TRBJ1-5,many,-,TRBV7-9,TGTGCCAGCAGCGCCCGGGAGCAGCCCCAGCATTTT,CASSAREQPQHF
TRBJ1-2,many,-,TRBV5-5,TGTGCCAGCAGTTCCGACAGACTCTATGGCTACACCTTC,CASSSDRLYGYTF
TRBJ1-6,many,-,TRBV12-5,TGTGCTAGTGGTTTGGTCCCCGCTCGAAGGGATATGTCTTCACCCCTCCACTTT,CASGLVPARRDMSSPLHF
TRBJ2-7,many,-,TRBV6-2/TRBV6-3,TGTGCCAGCAGTTACCCGTGGGGAGGAGACTCCTACGAGCAGTACTTC,CASSYPWGGDSYEQYF
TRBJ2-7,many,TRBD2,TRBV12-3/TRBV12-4,TGTGCCAGCAGTCCACTAGCGGGAGGCCTGGGCGAGCAGTACTTC,CASSPLAGGLGEQYF
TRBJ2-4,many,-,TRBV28,TGTGCCAGCAGTTTCTGGGCAGGGCAAAACATTCAGTACTTC,CASSFWAGQNIQYF
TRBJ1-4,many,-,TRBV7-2,TGTGCCAGCAGCTTATACTTTGGTGAAAAACTGTTTTTT,CASSLYFGEKLFF
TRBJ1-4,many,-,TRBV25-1,TGTGCCAGCAGTAAAACGACAGGTTACAACGAAAAACTGTTTTTT,CASSKTTGYNEKLFF
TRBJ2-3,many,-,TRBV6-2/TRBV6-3,TGTGCCAGCACCCCCCGTTTGCTCCCGGTGGCGCAGTATTTT,CASTPRLLPVAQYF
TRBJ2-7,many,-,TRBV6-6,TGTGCCAGCAGTTACTCCAGATACGAGCAGTACTTC,CASSYSRYEQYF
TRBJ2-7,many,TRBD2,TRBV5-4,TGTGCCAGCAGCCCTGGGGGCAAGCGGGGGGGCTACGAGCAGTACTTC,CASSPGGKRGGYEQYF
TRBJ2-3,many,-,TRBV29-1,TGCAGCGTTGGTGATCTTACGCAGTATTTT,CSVGDLTQYF
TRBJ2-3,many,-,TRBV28,TGTGCCACCGGATTAGTCGCGGCAGATACGCAGTATTTT,CATGLVAADTQYF
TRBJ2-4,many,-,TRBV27,TGTGCCAGCAGCCCGGCTAGAGGGACAGCCAAAAACATTCAGTACTTC,CASSPARGTAKNIQYF